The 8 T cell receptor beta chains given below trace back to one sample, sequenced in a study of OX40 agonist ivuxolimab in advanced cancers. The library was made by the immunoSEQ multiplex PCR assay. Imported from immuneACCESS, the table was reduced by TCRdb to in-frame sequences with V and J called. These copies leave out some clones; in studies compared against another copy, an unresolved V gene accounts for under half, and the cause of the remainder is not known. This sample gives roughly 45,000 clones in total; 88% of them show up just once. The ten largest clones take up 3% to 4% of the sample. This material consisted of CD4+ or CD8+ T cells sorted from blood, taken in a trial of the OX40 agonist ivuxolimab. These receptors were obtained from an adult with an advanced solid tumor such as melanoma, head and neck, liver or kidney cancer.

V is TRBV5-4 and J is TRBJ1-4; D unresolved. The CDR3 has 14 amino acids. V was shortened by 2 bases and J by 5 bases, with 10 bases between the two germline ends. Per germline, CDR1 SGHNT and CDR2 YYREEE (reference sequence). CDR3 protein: CASSFKGGNEKLFF. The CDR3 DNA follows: TGTGCCAGCAGCTTTAAAGGAGGGAATGAAAAACTGTTTTTT.

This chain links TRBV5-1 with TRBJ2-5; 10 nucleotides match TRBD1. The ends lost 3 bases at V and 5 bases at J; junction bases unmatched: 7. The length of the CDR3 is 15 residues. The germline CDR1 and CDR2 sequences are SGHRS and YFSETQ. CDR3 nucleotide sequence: TGCGCCAGCAGCTCGACCGGGACAGGGGTCGAGACCCAGTACTTC. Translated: CASSSTGTGVETQYF.

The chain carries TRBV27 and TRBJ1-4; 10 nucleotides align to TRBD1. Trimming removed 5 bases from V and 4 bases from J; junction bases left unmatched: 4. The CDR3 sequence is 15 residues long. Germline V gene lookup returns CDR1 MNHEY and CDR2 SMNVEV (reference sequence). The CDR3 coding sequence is TGTGCCAGCAGTGCCCGGGACAGGGGTAATGAAAAACTGTTTTTT. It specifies CASSARDRGNEKLFF.

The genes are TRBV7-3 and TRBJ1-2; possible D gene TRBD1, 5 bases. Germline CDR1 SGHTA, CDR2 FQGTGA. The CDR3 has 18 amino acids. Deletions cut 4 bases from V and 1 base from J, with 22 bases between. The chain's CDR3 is CASSSRAISGGFNYGYTF. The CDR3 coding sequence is TGTGCCAGCAGCTCTCGGGCCATCTCGGGGGGTTTTAACTATGGCTACACCTTC.

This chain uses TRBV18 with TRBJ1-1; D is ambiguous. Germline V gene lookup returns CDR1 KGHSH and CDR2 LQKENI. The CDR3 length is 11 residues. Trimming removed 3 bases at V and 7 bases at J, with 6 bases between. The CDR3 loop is CASSPEGEAFF. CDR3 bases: TGTGCCAGCTCACCCGAGGGTGAAGCTTTCTTT.

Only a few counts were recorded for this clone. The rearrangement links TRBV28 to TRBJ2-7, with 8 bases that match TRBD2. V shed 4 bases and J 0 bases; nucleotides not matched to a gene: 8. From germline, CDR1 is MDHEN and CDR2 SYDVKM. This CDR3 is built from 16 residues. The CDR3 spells CASSSPGGDPSYEQYF. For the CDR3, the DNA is TGTGCCAGCAGTTCCCCGGGGGGGGATCCCTCCTACGAGCAGTACTTC. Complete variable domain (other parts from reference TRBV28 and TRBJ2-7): DVKVTQSSRYLVKRTGEKVFLECVQDMDHENMFWYRQDPGLGLRLIYFSYDVKMKEKGDIPEGYSVSREKKERFSLILESASTNQTSMYLCASSSPGGDPSYEQYFGPGTRLTVT.

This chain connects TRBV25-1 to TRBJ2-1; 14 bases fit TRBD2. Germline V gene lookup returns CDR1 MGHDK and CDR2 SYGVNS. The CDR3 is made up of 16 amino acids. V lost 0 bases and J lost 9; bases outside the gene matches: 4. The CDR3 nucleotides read TGTGCCAGCAGTGAATATTCGACTAGCGGGGGGGGTGAGCAGTTCTTC. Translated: CASSEYSTSGGGEQFF. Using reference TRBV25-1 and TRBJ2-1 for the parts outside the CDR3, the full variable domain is EADIYQTPRYLVIGTGKKITLECSQTMGHDKMYWYQQDPGMELHLIHYSYGVNSTEKGDLSSESTVSRIRTEHFPLTLESARPSHTSQYLCASSEYSTSGGGEQFFGPGTRLTVL.

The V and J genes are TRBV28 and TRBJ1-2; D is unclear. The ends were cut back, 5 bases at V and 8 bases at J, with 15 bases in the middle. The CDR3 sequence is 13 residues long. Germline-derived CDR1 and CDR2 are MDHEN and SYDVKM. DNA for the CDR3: TGTGCCAGCAGTATAAAACCCCTAGAGGGCTACACCTTC. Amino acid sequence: CASSIKPLEGYTF.